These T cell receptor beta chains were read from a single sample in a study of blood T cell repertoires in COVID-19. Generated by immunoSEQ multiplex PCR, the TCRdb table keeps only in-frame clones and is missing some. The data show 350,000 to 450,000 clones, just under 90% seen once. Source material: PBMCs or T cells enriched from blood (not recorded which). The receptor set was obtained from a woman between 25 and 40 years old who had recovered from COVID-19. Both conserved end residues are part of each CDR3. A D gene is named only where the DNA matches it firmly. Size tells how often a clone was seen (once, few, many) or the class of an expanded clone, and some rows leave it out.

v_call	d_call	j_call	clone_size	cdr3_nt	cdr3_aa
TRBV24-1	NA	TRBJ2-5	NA	TGTGCCACCGGGGATGGGGCATGGGAGACCCAGTACTTC	CATGDGAWETQYF
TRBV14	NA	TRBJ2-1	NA	TGTGCCAGCAGCCAATTCAACAGGGGGGGGAACAATGAGCAGTTCTTC	CASSQFNRGGNNEQFF
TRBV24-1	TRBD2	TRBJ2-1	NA	TGTGCCACCAGTGACCGCTATCTAGCGGGTTACAATGAGCAGTTCTTC	CATSDRYLAGYNEQFF
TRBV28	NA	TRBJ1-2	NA	TGTGCCAGCAGTTTATATTCAGGGGCTAACTATGGCTACACCTTC	CASSLYSGANYGYTF
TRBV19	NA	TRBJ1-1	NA	TGTGCCAGTAGTATTCCCCTTGAGGCCACTGAAGCTTTCTTT	CASSIPLEATEAFF
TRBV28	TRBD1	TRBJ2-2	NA	TGTGCCAGCAGTCTGGGGCCGGGACAGGGTCCCGGGGAGCTGTTTTTT	CASSLGPGQGPGELFF
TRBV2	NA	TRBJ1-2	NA	TGTGCCAGCAGAGCCTCGCGGTCTAACTATGGCTACACCTTC	CASRASRSNYGYTF
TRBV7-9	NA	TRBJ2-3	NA	TGTGCCAGCAGACCAGAAAGTACTAGTTTGTGGGATACGCAGTATTTT	CASRPESTSLWDTQYF
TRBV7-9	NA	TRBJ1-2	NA	TGTGCCAGCAGCGAGAACCGGGACTATGGCTACACCTTC	CASSENRDYGYTF
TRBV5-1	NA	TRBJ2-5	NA	TGCGCCAGCAGCTTGTCGGTCGGGAACCAAGAGACCCAGTACTTC	CASSLSVGNQETQYF
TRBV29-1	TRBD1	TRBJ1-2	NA	TGCAGCGTTGAAACAGGGGGTAGTAACTATGGCTACACCTTC	CSVETGGSNYGYTF
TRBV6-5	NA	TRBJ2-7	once	TGTGCCAGCAGCAGGGGTGACCGCGGTCACGAGCAGTACTTC	CASSRGDRGHEQYF
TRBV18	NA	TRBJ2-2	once	TGTGCCAGCTCACCAGGGCGGGCCGACACCGGGGAGCTGTTTTTT	CASSPGRADTGELFF
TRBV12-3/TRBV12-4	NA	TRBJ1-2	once	TGTGCCAGCAGTAGCGGGCCGAATGGCTACACCTTC	CASSSGPNGYTF
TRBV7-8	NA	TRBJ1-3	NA	TGTGCCAGCAGCTTAGGTGGAGGGATCGGAAACACCATATATTTT	CASSLGGGIGNTIYF
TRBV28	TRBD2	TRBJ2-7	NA	TGTGCCAGCAGGGTTGGCGGGAGCTTTGGCGAGCAGTACTTC	CASRVGGSFGEQYF
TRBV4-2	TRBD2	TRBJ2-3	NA	TGTGCCAGCAGCCAAGAACTAGCGGGGGGAGGCACAGATACGCAGTATTTT	CASSQELAGGGTDTQYF
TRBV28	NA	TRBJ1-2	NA	TGTGCCAGCAGCCGGGGTAACTATGGCTACACCTTC	CASSRGNYGYTF
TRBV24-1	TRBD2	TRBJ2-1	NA	TGTGCCACCAGTGATGGGACTAGCGGGAACTACAATGAGCAGTTCTTC	CATSDGTSGNYNEQFF
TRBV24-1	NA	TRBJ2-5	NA	TGTGCCACCAGTGGGAGGGCGATCGGGGGTCACCAAGAGACCCAGTACTTC	CATSGRAIGGHQETQYF
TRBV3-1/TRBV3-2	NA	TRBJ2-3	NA	TGTGCCAGCAGCCAAGCGGGAGTTATCGCAGATACGCAGTATTTT	CASSQAGVIADTQYF
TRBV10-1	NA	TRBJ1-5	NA	TGCGCCAGGCCACAGGATAACAATCAGCCCCAGCATTTT	CARPQDNNQPQHF
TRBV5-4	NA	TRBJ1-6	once	TGTGCCAGCAGCAATCCCCCAGATTCACCCCTCCACTTT	CASSNPPDSPLHF
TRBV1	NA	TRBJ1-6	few	TGCACCAGCAGCCAAGATCACGGGGGGAATTCACCCCTCCACTTT	CTSSQDHGGNSPLHF
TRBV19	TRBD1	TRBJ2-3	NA	TGTGCCAGTAGTAGGGACAGGAGCACAGATACGCAGTATTTT	CASSRDRSTDTQYF
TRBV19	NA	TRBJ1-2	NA	TGTGCCAGTTTGTCGGACTATGGCTACACCTTC	CASLSDYGYTF
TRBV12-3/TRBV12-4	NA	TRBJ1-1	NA	TGTGCCAGCAGCATTAGGGGGACTGAAGCTTTCTTT	CASSIRGTEAFF
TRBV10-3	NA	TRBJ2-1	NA	TGTGCCATCAGTGAGGTTAAGCGGGTCTCCTACAATGAGCAGTTCTTC	CAISEVKRVSYNEQFF
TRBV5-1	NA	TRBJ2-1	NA	TGCGCCAGCAGCTTGCCTAAATCCTACAATGAGCAGTTCTTC	CASSLPKSYNEQFF
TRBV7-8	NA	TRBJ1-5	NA	TGTGCCAGCAGCTTAGCCAGGGCAGGCGGTCAGCCCCAGCATTTT	CASSLARAGGQPQHF
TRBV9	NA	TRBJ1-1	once	TGTGCCAGCAGCGGCTCGTCAGGTTCGAACACTGAAGCTTTCTTT	CASSGSSGSNTEAFF
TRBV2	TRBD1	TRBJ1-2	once	TGTGCCAGCAGTGTAGGGACAGTGCTTAACTATGGCTACACCTTC	CASSVGTVLNYGYTF
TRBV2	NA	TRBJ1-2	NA	TGTGCCAGCAGTGAAACTCTGACAACTAACTATGGCTACACCTTC	CASSETLTTNYGYTF
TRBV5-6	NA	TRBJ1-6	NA	TGTGCCAGCAGCCCCTTCAGGCTTACTTCACCCCTCCACTTT	CASSPFRLTSPLHF
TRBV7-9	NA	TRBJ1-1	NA	TGTGCCAGCAGCGCGGGAAATTCGAACACTGAAGCTTTCTTT	CASSAGNSNTEAFF